This T cell receptor beta chain came from a study of T-cell reconstitution after alpha-beta-depleted transplantation in children. Unique molecular identifiers were built into the TCRbeta library. In TCRdb, the PCR reads were re-called with MiXCR into one record per CDR3 protein. The data contain about 610,000 distinct CDR3 sequences, about 10% of them singletons. J was trimmed by 1 base and V by 4 bases; bases with no gene match: 3. The CDR3 contains 13 residues. Germline CDR1 SQVTM, CDR2 ANQGSEA. This clonotype was picked up a small number of times. The chain combines TRBV29-1 with TRBJ1-2, with 7 bases matching TRBD1. This clonotype originated in a human donor who donated a stem cell graft to a child with acute myeloid leukemia. The sample was PBMCs from the stem cell graft donor, taken from the stem cell graft. The CDR3 DNA follows: TGCAGCGTTGCAGGACAGGTTAACTATGGCTACACCTTC. It encodes CSVAGQVNYGYTF.